A selection of T cell receptor beta chains follows, all from one sample in a study of beta chain features in type 1 diabetes. The data were produced by immunoSEQ multiplex PCR, yet TCRdb's version contains in-frame clones alone and is incomplete. The sample records 140,000 to 150,000 clones, 48% being singletons. The material sequenced was Tregs from blood. Receptor source: a man aged 18 to 30 in good health. The CDR3 runs from the conserved cysteine through the conserved F or W. Fields, in order: D gene, clone size, V gene, J gene, CDR3 DNA, CDR3 protein. D genes are given only for firm matches. The listing skips clone size in some rows; elsewhere it reads once, few, many or a size class.

TRBD2,few,TRBV7-9,TRBJ2-7,TGTGCCAGCAGCTTAGGATTAGCGGGCTACGAGCAGTACTTC,CASSLGLAGYEQYF
NA,NA,TRBV28,TRBJ2-1,TGTGCCAGCAGACTAAGGGGCCGTATCTCCTACAATGAGCAGTTCTTC,CASRLRGRISYNEQFF
TRBD1,NA,TRBV28,TRBJ2-1,TGTGCCAGCAGTTTTTGCTGCAGGGGGTTCATTAATGAGCAGTTCTTC,CASSFCCRGFINEQFF
NA,NA,TRBV2,TRBJ1-1,TGTGCCAGCACCTGGACAGCCAACACTGAAGCTTTCTTT,CASTWTANTEAFF
TRBD2,NA,TRBV11-1,TRBJ2-7,TGTGCCAGCAGCTTAGGGACTAGCGTATCCTACGAGCAGTACTTC,CASSLGTSVSYEQYF
NA,NA,TRBV4-1,TRBJ1-2,TGCGCCAGCAGCCGTGTCGGGGTTGGGGGCTACACCTTC,CASSRVGVGGYTF
NA,NA,TRBV4-1,TRBJ2-7,TGCGCCAGCAGCCAAGATTTGGGGGCCCCCTACGAGCAGTACTTC,CASSQDLGAPYEQYF
NA,few,TRBV19,TRBJ1-2,TGTGCCAGTAGTATTTGGGACACGGACTATGGCTACACCTTC,CASSIWDTDYGYTF
TRBD2,once,TRBV2,TRBJ2-3,TGTGCCAGGGGGACTAGCGGGGGGGCCCTGGATACGCAGTATTTT,CARGTSGGALDTQYF
TRBD1,NA,TRBV28,TRBJ1-5,TGTGCCAGCAGCTCGGGACAGGGGTGGTCTCAGCCCCAGCATTTT,CASSSGQGWSQPQHF
NA,NA,TRBV10-3,TRBJ2-7,TGTGCCATCAGTGTAGTTTACGAGCAGTACTTC,CAISVVYEQYF
NA,few,TRBV18,TRBJ2-5,TGTGCCAGCTCACCACTCCGGGATTCGGAGACCCAGTACTTC,CASSPLRDSETQYF
NA,NA,TRBV20-1,TRBJ2-7,TGCAGTCCCGACGGGGTCTACGAGCAGTACTTC,CSPDGVYEQYF
NA,NA,TRBV19,TRBJ1-1,TGTGCCAGTAGTTGGGGAGGGAACACTGAAGCTTTCTTT,CASSWGGNTEAFF
NA,NA,TRBV20-1,TRBJ2-1,TGCAGTGCTAGCAGATCCAATGAGCAGTTCTTC,CSASRSNEQFF
NA,NA,TRBV19,TRBJ1-1,TGTGCCAGTAGTATCGGAGGCTCGCGTCACACTGAAGCTTTCTTT,CASSIGGSRHTEAFF
NA,NA,TRBV4-1,TRBJ1-4,TGCGCCAGCAGCCAAGAGGGGAGACGTAGGAATGAAAAACTGTTTTTT,CASSQEGRRRNEKLFF
NA,NA,TRBV29-1,TRBJ2-3,TGCAGCGTTGGCGGGCTAGCATCTCCTGATACGCAGTATTTT,CSVGGLASPDTQYF
NA,NA,TRBV19,TRBJ1-2,TGTGCCAGTAGTATGAGGTCTAACTATGGCTACACCTTC,CASSMRSNYGYTF
NA,NA,TRBV21-1,TRBJ2-4,TGTGCCAGCGGCAGCCCGGAGACAGGGAAAAACATTCAGTACTTC,CASGSPETGKNIQYF
NA,NA,TRBV6-5,TRBJ1-1,TGTGCCAGCAGTTACTCGAGAACGGTCTGGGCAGTTGAAGCTTTCTTT,CASSYSRTVWAVEAFF
TRBD2,NA,TRBV5-1,TRBJ2-1,TGCGCCAGCAGCTTGGGCGGGACTAACAATGAGCAGTTCTTC,CASSLGGTNNEQFF
NA,once,TRBV29-1,TRBJ2-7,TGCAGCGTTGAGCGGGCTCTGTCTGACGAGCAGTACTTC,CSVERALSDEQYF
TRBD2,few,TRBV4-3,TRBJ2-1,TGCGCCAGCAGCCATGTTAGCGGGGAGCAGTTCTTC,CASSHVSGEQFF
TRBD2,NA,TRBV2,TRBJ2-2,TGTGCCAGCAACGGGGGGTACGGGGAGCTGTTTTTT,CASNGGYGELFF
TRBD2,NA,TRBV10-3,TRBJ2-3,TGTGCCATCAGATCGGGACTAGCGATATGGGCAGATACGCAGTATTTT,CAIRSGLAIWADTQYF
NA,NA,TRBV5-6,TRBJ1-2,TGTGCCAGCAGCTTTGGTGACAGTAACTATGGCTACACCTTC,CASSFGDSNYGYTF
NA,NA,TRBV4-2,TRBJ2-3,TGTGCCAGCAGCCAAGAGGGGCTGTATACAGATACGCAGTATTTT,CASSQEGLYTDTQYF
TRBD1,NA,TRBV15,TRBJ1-3,TGTGCCACCAGCAGACCCGGGACAGGGGACGGAAACACCATATATTTT,CATSRPGTGDGNTIYF
NA,NA,TRBV18,TRBJ2-2,TGTGCCAGCTCACCCCTCCCCCTGACAGCCGCGAACACCGGGGAGCTGTTTTTT,CASSPLPLTAANTGELFF
NA,few,TRBV5-1,TRBJ1-1,TGCGCCAGCAGCTTGGACAGGGCCCAAGGAGCTTTCTTT,CASSLDRAQGAFF
TRBD2,NA,TRBV6-4,TRBJ2-3,TGTGCCAGCAGGAGACTAGCGGGCACAGATACGCAGTATTTT,CASRRLAGTDTQYF
NA,NA,TRBV29-1,TRBJ2-7,TGCAGCGTTAACCCAGGGGGGCTCGAGCAGTACTTC,CSVNPGGLEQYF
NA,NA,TRBV19,TRBJ1-2,TGTGCCAGTAGTATTGGGCGGGACGCTAACTATGGCTACACCTTC,CASSIGRDANYGYTF
TRBD1,few,TRBV29-1,TRBJ1-6,TGCAGCACCCAAAACCGGGACAGCAATTCACCCCTCCACTTT,CSTQNRDSNSPLHF
NA,NA,TRBV6-5,TRBJ1-2,TGTGCCAGCAGCAGAATATCGGGGGGCTACACCTTC,CASSRISGGYTF
TRBD1,NA,TRBV7-9,TRBJ1-2,TGTGCCAGCAGGCAGACCGGGACAGAGTATGGCTACACCTTC,CASRQTGTEYGYTF
NA,NA,TRBV29-1,TRBJ2-1,TGCAGCGTCCGTACCGGGGGGCCCTTATACAATGAGCAGTTCTTC,CSVRTGGPLYNEQFF
NA,NA,TRBV19,TRBJ1-1,TGTGCCAGTAGTTTAAACACTGAAGCTTTCTTT,CASSLNTEAFF
NA,NA,TRBV28,TRBJ2-7,TGTGCCAGCAGGCCGATGGCCGCGGGTGTGCAGTACTTC,CASRPMAAGVQYF
NA,few,TRBV10-3,TRBJ2-1,TGTGCCATCAGTGGTATTTCCGGAGAGGTCTACAATGAGCAGTTCTTC,CAISGISGEVYNEQFF
TRBD2,few,TRBV30,TRBJ2-7,TGTGCCTGGAGTGCTGGACTAGCGGGGACCTACGAGCAGTACTTC,CAWSAGLAGTYEQYF
NA,NA,TRBV7-2,TRBJ1-5,TGTGCCAGCAGCCTGATGCGGGATCAGCCCCAGCATTTT,CASSLMRDQPQHF
NA,NA,TRBV30,TRBJ2-1,TGTGCCTGGAAGTGGCGGAGCTCCTACAATGAGCAGTTCTTC,CAWKWRSSYNEQFF
TRBD1,NA,TRBV30,TRBJ1-2,TGTGCCTGGAGTGGGGGACAGGGCCAAAACTATGGCTACACCTTC,CAWSGGQGQNYGYTF